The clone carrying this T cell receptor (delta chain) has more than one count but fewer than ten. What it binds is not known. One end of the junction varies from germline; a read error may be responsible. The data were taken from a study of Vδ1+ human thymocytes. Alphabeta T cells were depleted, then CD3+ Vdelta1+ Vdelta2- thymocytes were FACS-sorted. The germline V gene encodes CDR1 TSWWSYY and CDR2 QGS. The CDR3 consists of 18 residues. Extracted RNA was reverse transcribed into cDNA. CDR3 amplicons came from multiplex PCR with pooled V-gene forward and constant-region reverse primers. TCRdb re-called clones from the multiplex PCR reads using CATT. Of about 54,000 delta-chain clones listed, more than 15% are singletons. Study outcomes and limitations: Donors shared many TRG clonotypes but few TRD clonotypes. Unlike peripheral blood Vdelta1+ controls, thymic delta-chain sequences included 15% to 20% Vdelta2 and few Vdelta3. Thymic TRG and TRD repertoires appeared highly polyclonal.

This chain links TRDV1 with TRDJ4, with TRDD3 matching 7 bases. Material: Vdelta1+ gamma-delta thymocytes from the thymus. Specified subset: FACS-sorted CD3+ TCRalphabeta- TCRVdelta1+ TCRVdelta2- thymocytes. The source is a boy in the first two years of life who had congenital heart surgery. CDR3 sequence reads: CALGDKLWGTTRSRPLIF. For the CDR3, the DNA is TGCGCTCTTGGGGACAAACTATGGGGGACAACACGGTCCAGACCCCTGATCTTT.